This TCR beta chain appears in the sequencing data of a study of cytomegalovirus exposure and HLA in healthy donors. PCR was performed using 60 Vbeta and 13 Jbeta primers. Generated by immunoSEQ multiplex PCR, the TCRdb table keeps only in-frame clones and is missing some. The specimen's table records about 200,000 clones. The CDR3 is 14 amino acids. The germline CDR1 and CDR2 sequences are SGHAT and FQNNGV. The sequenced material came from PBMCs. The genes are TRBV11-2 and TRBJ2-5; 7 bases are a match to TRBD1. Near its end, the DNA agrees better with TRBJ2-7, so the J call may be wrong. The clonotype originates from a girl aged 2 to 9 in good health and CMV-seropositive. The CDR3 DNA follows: TGTGCCAGCAGCTCCCCCCGGGACAGCCACGAGCAGTACTTC. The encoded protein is CASSSPRDSHEQYF.